This T cell receptor (beta chain) derives from a study of blood T cell repertoires in COVID-19. This CDR3 has 13 residues. Germline CDR1 WNHNN, CDR2 SYGVQD (reference sequence). V was cut by 3 bases and J by 6 bases, with 10 bases left in between. The method was immunoSEQ multiplex PCR; TCRdb's version includes in-frame clones alone and lacks a portion of them. The table shows approximately 88,000 clones, with just over 90% occurring only once. The sequence came from a woman aged 45-59 years in a cohort sampled during active COVID-19. The specimen sequenced was peripheral blood. V gene TRBV10-1 combines with J gene TRBJ2-3, with no clear D. CDR3 nucleotide sequence: TGCGCCAGCAGTGAATTAATTCAGGATACGCAGTATTTT. Protein: CASSELIQDTQYF.